The 27 T cell receptor beta chains below were found in one sample sequenced in a study of T cell changes during pregnancy in multiple sclerosis. Assay: immunoSEQ multiplex PCR; the TCRdb copy retains only in-frame clones and omits some. The sample consists of about 22,000 clones, approximately 92% of them appearing once. Source: CD8+ T cells from peripheral blood mononuclear cells, taken in the third trimester of pregnancy. Every receptor here comes from a female donor with multiple sclerosis, enrolled in a pregnancy study.

The chain recombines TRBV4-2 with TRBJ1-1; 7 bases agree with TRBD1. CDR1 and CDR2 from the germline V gene are LGHNA and YNFKEQ. CDR3 length equals 17 residues. V shed 2 bases, J shed 4 bases, and the junction held 13 bases outside the gene matches. The CDR3 nucleotides read TGTGCCAGCAGCCAATTTGGCAGGGGGATGGATTTCACTGAAGCTTTCTTT. Protein sequence: CASSQFGRGMDFTEAFF.

The CDR3 loop is CASSTLTGGNGDTQYF. CDR3 DNA sequence: TGTGCCAGCTCTACCCTCACAGGGGGCAATGGAGATACGCAGTATTTT. The chain joins TRBV18 to TRBJ2-3, with 9 bases aligning to TRBD1. Trimming at V came to 6 bases and at J to 5 bases, leaving 12 bases not matched to a gene. The CDR3 length is 16 residues. Germline V CDR1 and CDR2: KGHSH, LQKENI. Together with reference TRBV18 and TRBJ2-3, the CDR3 gives the full variable domain: NAGVMQNPRHLVRRRGQEARLRCSPMKGHSHVYWYRQLPEEGLKFMVYLQKENIIDESGMPKERFSAEFPKEGPSILRIQQVVRGDSAAYFCASSTLTGGNGDTQYFGPGTRLTVL.

This chain links TRBV27 with TRBJ2-1, with TRBD2 matching over 10 bases. The CDR3 is 17 residues long. V was clipped by 0 bases and J by 3 bases; unmatched bases: 5. Germline V gene data show CDR1 as MNHEY and CDR2 as SMNVEV (reference sequence). For the CDR3, the DNA is TGTGCCAGCAGTTTATCCAGGACTAGCGGCCTCTACAATGAGCAGTTCTTC. Its translation is CASSLSRTSGLYNEQFF.

Concerning this clone itself: An end of the junction does not agree with germline; a read error may underlie this. The chain carries TRBV7-9 and TRBJ2-5; no definite D call. Germline V lookup: CDR1 SEHNR, CDR2 FQNEAQ (reference sequence). The CDR3 totals 15 residues. The CDR3 is CAGSPPGLRMETQYF. The CDR3 bases are TGTGCCGGCAGCCCCCCCGGCCTGAGGATGGAGACCCAGTACTTC.

The genes are TRBV7-6 and TRBJ1-5; unclear D gene. V lost 1 base and J lost 3, with 16 bases in between. This CDR3 spans 17 amino acids. In germline, CDR1 is SGHVS, CDR2 FNYEAQ. As DNA, the CDR3 is TGTGCCAGCAGCTTAGGAGGTTTGGAAGGCATCAATCAGCCCCAGCATTTT. It codes for CASSLGGLEGINQPQHF.

The gene calls are TRBV7-9 and TRBJ2-7, with a weak D call TRBD2 (6 bases). Germline-derived CDR1 and CDR2 are SEHNR and FQNEAQ (reference sequence). CDR3 length: 16 amino acids. Trimming left V 3 bases short and J 3 bases short, with 18 bases between. The CDR3 protein is CASSFESGGLGYEQYF. The CDR3 region has the DNA TGTGCCAGCAGCTTCGAAAGCGGAGGGTTGGGCTACGAGCAGTACTTC.

V usage is TRBV4-3 and J usage is TRBJ2-7, with 8 bases lining up with TRBD1. This CDR3 spans 14 amino acids. With 0 bases clipped from V and 4 bases from J, the junction kept 2 bases outside the gene matches. Germline CDR1 reads LGHNA; CDR2 reads YSLEER. The DNA for the CDR3 is TGCGCCAGCAGCCAAGAGAGGACAGGGTACGAGCAGTACTTC. Protein sequence: CASSQERTGYEQYF.

J is TRBJ1-3 and V is TRBV4-1; 7 bases fit TRBD1. The CDR3 runs 16 residues. The J segment lost 2 bases and the V segment lost 0 bases, leaving 4 bases of the junction unmatched. The germline V gene encodes CDR1 MGHRA and CDR2 YSYEKL. The DNA of the CDR3 is TGCGCCAGCAGCCAAGAGGGCCAGGGGGCTGGAAACACCATATATTTT. Translated: CASSQEGQGAGNTIYF.

This chain links TRBV7-9 with TRBJ1-2; 9 bases agree with TRBD1. Trimming at V came to 4 bases and at J to 8 bases, leaving 14 bases not matched to a gene. The CDR3 runs 16 residues. Germline V gene sequence: CDR1 SEHNR, CDR2 FQNEAQ (reference sequence). CDR3 bases: TGTGCCAGCAGCTCTCGTCCCGGGACAGGGATCAAGGGCTACACCTTC. Amino acid sequence: CASSSRPGTGIKGYTF.

The chain carries TRBV9 and TRBJ1-2; perhaps TRBD1 as D (6 bases). The CDR3 runs to 16 residues. Germline CDR1 is SGDLS and CDR2 is YYNGEE. Trimming shortened V by 0 bases and J by 2 bases, and 14 bases separated the two germline ends. Here the CDR3 DNA reads TGTGCCAGCAGCGTAGCCCCCCTTCAGGGGAACTATGGCTACACCTTC. It translates to CASSVAPLQGNYGYTF. The full variable domain, in which reference TRBV9 and TRBJ1-2 provide the parts outside the CDR3, is DSGVTQTPKHLITATGQRVTLRCSPRSGDLSVYWYQQSLDQGLQFLIQYYNGEERAKGNILERFSAQQFPDLHSELNLSSLELGDSALYFCASSVAPLQGNYGYTFGSGTRLTVV.

The chain links TRBV6-1 to TRBJ2-7; a weak D match, TRBD1 (7 bases). The germline CDR1 and CDR2 sequences are MNHNS and SASEGT. Trimming took 6 bases from V and 3 from J, leaving 12 bases between them. There are 13 residues in the CDR3. CDR3 sequence reads: CASSDREVYEQYF. Here the CDR3 DNA reads TGTGCCAGCAGCGACAGGGAGGTCTACGAGCAGTACTTC.

This clone showed up just once. This chain uses TRBV7-9 with TRBJ2-1; D unclear. The V gene's germline CDR1 is SEHNR and CDR2 FQNEAQ (reference sequence). Trimming pared 2 bases from V and 0 bases from J, leaving 5 bases between. This CDR3 comprises 14 residues. CDR3 sequence (DNA): TGTGCCAGCAGCTTACCCCTCTCCTACAATGAGCAGTTCTTC. Translating it yields CASSLPLSYNEQFF.

This chain uses TRBV9 with TRBJ1-2; D is undetermined. V was shortened by 3 bases and J by 1 base, with 10 bases between the two germline ends. The CDR3 loop spans 14 amino acids. CDR1 and CDR2 from the germline V gene are SGDLS and YYNGEE. CDR3: CASSDSLLNYGYTF. CDR3 sequence (DNA): TGTGCCAGCAGCGACAGCTTACTTAACTATGGCTACACCTTC.

This sequence joins TRBV19 and TRBJ2-7, with TRBD2 matching over 7 bases. V gave up 8 bases and J gave up 4 bases; unmatched junction bases: 2. The CDR3 spans 11 residues. CDR1 LNHDA and CDR2 SQIVND come from the germline V gene (reference sequence). The CDR3 region has the DNA TGTGCCAGTGGGGGGGGTTACGAGCAGTACTTC. Protein product: CASGGGYEQYF.

The gene calls are TRBV19 and TRBJ2-2, with D possibly matching TRBD2 (6 bases). Trimming left V 7 bases short and J 3 bases short, with 24 bases between. Germline assignment: CDR1 LNHDA and CDR2 SQIVND (reference sequence). The CDR3 has 18 residues. The CDR3 sequence is CASTSPPPEGTYTGELFF. As DNA, the CDR3 is TGTGCCAGTACCTCCCCGCCCCCGGAGGGGACGTACACCGGGGAGCTGTTTTTT. Full variable domain (remainder filled in from reference TRBV19 and TRBJ2-2): DGGITQSPKYLFRKEGQNVTLSCEQNLNHDAMYWYRQDPGQGLRLIYYSQIVNDFQKGDIAEGYSVSREKKESFPLTVTSAQKNPTAFYLCASTSPPPEGTYTGELFFGEGSRLTVL.

J is TRBJ1-4 and V is TRBV25-1; possibly TRBD1 for D (5 bases). From germline, CDR1 is MGHDK and CDR2 SYGVNS. Trimming cost V 3 bases and J 8 bases, with 13 bases left between them. This CDR3 is built from 14 residues. The CDR3 sequence is CASSEGSGHEKLFF. The DNA of the CDR3 is TGTGCCAGCAGTGAGGGTTCAGGGCACGAAAAACTGTTTTTT.

CDR3 DNA: TGTGCCAGTAGTATAGAAGGGACAGGGTTTACTGAAGCTTTCTTT. Amino acid sequence: CASSIEGTGFTEAFF. V is TRBV19 and J is TRBJ1-1; 9 bases agree with TRBD1. The CDR3 is 15 amino acids. CDR1 is LNHDA, CDR2 SQIVND, per germline (reference sequence). After removal of 0 bases from V and 5 bases from J, the junction contained 4 bases not matched to a gene.

The genes are TRBV7-6 and TRBJ1-3, with D maybe TRBD1 (6 bases). CDR3 size: 16 residues. The ends were cut back, 1 base at V and 2 bases at J, with 12 bases in the middle. Germline CDR1 reads SGHVS; CDR2 reads FNYEAQ. Written as DNA, the CDR3 is TGTGCCAGCAGCTTAGGGGCAGGGGAAGCTGGAAACACCATATATTTT. It specifies CASSLGAGEAGNTIYF.

CDR3 amino acids: CASGGRYRELFF. The DNA of the CDR3 is TGTGCCAGCGGCGGGAGATACAGGGAGCTGTTTTTT. The J gene is TRBJ2-2, the V gene TRBV28; 7 bases are shared with TRBD2. CDR3 length: 12 residues. The V gene's germline CDR1 is MDHEN and CDR2 SYDVKM. The junction had 6 bases not matched to a gene; V was cut back by 8 bases and J by 9 bases. The whole variable domain, remainder taken from reference TRBV28 and TRBJ2-2, is DVKVTQSSRYLVKRTGEKVFLECVQDMDHENMFWYRQDPGLGLRLIYFSYDVKMKEKGDIPEGYSVSREKKERFSLILESASTNQTSMYLCASGGRYRELFFGEGSRLTVL.

The chain uses TRBV6-5 and TRBJ1-2; 7 nucleotides align to TRBD1. CDR1 and CDR2 from the germline V gene are MNHEY and SVGAGI. J was trimmed by 4 bases and V by 5 bases; bases with no gene match: 1. The CDR3 covers 12 residues. CDR3 region: CASSTGAYGYTF. The CDR3, as DNA: TGTGCCAGCAGTACAGGGGCCTATGGCTACACCTTC.

This chain joins TRBV27 and TRBJ1-1, with 8 bases fitting TRBD1. With V trimmed by 5 bases and J by 6 bases, 5 bases remained unmatched. The CDR3 sequence is 13 residues long. Germline values: CDR1 MNHEY, CDR2 SMNVEV (reference sequence). The CDR3 spells CASSIGQGSEAFF. CDR3 DNA: TGTGCCAGCAGTATAGGACAGGGATCTGAAGCTTTCTTT.

The rearrangement joins TRBV7-9 to TRBJ1-2, with D uncertain. The V end was cut by 3 bases, the J end by 7 bases, with 9 bases between. The CDR3 is 12 residues long. The germline V gene encodes CDR1 SEHNR and CDR2 FQNEAQ (reference sequence). The DNA for the CDR3 is TGTGCCAGCAGCTTTATTCCGGGTGGCTACACCTTC. Protein: CASSFIPGGYTF.

J is TRBJ2-3 and V is TRBV14; the D is unclear. This CDR3 spans 13 amino acids. Per the germline V gene, CDR1 is SGHDN and CDR2 is FVKESK. V lost 2 bases to trimming and J lost 5 bases, with 8 bases between them. Written as DNA, the CDR3 is TGTGCCAGCAGCCAATCCGCACTAGATACGCAGTATTTT. Translated: CASSQSALDTQYF.

The chain links TRBV9 to TRBJ2-7; D unclear. Germline CDR1 SGDLS, CDR2 YYNGEE. The CDR3 sequence is 13 residues long. The ends were cut back, 1 base at V and 0 bases at J, with 5 bases in the middle. The CDR3 protein is CASSVSGSYEQYF. The CDR3 DNA reads TGTGCCAGCAGCGTATCGGGCTCCTACGAGCAGTACTTC.

The V and J genes are TRBV7-9 and TRBJ2-7; D not certain. The CDR3 spans 14 residues. Trimming cost V 0 bases and J 2 bases, with 8 bases left between them. Germline values: CDR1 SEHNR, CDR2 FQNEAQ (reference sequence). CDR3 DNA sequence: TGTGCCAGCAGCTTAGCATACAGCCCCTACGAGCAGTACTTC. This sequence encodes CASSLAYSPYEQYF.

V usage is TRBV5-1 and J usage is TRBJ1-1; D is perhaps TRBD1 (6 bases). Per the germline V gene, CDR1 is SGHRS and CDR2 is YFSETQ. The V and J ends lost 7 bases and 4 bases respectively, with 17 bases between them. The CDR3 has 14 amino acids. DNA of the CDR3: TGCGCCAGCTCCCCGGGATGGGGGCTCACTGAAGCTTTCTTT. Its protein product is CASSPGWGLTEAFF. Based on the CDR3 plus reference TRBV5-1 and TRBJ1-1, the full variable domain is KAGVTQTPRYLIKTRGQQVTLSCSPISGHRSVSWYQQTPGQGLQFLFEYFSETQRNKGNFPGRFSGRQFSNSRSEMNVSTLELGDSALYLCASSPGWGLTEAFFGQGTRLTVV.

The V gene is TRBV27, the J gene TRBJ2-5; D possibly corresponds to TRBD1 (5 bases). Trimming shortened V by 0 bases and J by 4 bases, and 6 bases separated the two germline ends. The germline V gene has CDR1 MNHEY and CDR2 SMNVEV (reference sequence). This CDR3 has 13 residues. The CDR3 region is CASSLSGVETQYF. The CDR3 DNA follows: TGTGCCAGCAGTTTATCAGGGGTAGAGACCCAGTACTTC.